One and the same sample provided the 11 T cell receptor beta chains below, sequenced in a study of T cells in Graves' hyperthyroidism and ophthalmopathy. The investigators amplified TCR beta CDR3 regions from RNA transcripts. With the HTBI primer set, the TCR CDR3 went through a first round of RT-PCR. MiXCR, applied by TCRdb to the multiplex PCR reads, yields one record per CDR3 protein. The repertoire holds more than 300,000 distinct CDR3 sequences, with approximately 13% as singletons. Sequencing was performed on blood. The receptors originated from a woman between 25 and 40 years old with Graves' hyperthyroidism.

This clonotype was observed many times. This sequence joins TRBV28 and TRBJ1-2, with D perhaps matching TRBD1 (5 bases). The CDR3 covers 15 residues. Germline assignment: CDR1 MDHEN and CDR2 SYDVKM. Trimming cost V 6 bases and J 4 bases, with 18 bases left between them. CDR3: CASSGRDRLGYGYTF. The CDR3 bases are TGTGCCAGCAGCGGTCGTGACAGACTGGGCTATGGCTACACCTTC.

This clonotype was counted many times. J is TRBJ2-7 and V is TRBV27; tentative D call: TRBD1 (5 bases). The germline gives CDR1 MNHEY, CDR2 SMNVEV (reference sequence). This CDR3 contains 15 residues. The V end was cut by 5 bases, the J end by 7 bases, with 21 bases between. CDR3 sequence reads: CASSKTDRAFREQYF. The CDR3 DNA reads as TGTGCCAGCAGTAAGACAGACCGTGCGTTTCGGGAGCAGTACTTC.

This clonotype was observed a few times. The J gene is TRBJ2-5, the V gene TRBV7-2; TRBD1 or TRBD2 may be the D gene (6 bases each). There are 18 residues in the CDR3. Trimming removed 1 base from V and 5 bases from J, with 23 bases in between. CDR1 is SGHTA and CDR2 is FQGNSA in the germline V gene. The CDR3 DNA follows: TGTGCCAGCAGCTTAGTGTACGGCTTAGGGGGGTTCATGGAGACCCAGTACTTC. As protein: CASSLVYGLGGFMETQYF.

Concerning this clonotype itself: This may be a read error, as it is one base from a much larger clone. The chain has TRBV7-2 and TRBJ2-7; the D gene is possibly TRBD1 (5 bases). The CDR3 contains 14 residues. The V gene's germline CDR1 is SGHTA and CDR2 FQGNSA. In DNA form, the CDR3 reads TGTGCCAGCAGCTTTCTGAACCAGGGCTACGAGCAGCACTTC. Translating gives CASSFLNQGYEQHF.

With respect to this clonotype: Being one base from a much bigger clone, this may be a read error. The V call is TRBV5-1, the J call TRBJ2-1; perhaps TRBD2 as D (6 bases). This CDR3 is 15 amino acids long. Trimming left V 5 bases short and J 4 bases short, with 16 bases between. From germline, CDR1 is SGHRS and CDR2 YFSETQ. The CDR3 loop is CASRTNGSPYNEQFF. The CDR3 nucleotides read TGCGCCAGCAGAACTAACGGGAGCCCATACAATGAGCAGTTCTTC.

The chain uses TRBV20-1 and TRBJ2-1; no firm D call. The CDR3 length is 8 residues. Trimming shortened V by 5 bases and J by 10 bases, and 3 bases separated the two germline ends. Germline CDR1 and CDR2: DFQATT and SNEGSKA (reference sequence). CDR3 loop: CSAQEQFF. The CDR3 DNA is TGCAGTGCTCAGGAGCAGTTCTTC.

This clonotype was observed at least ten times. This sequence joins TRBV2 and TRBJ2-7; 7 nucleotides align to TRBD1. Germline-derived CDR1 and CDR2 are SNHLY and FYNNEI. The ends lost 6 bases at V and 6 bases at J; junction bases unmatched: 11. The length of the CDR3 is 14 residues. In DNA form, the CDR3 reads TGTGCCAGCAGGGTCGACAGGGAACCCCTCGAGCAGTACTTC. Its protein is CASRVDREPLEQYF.

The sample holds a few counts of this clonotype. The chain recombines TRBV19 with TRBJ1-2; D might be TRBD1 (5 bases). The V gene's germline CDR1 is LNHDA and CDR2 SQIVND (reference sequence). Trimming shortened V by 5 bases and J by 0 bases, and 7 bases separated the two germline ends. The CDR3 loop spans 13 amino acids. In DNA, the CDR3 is TGTGCCAGTAGTCCGACAGCTAACTATGGCTACACCTTC. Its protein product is CASSPTANYGYTF.

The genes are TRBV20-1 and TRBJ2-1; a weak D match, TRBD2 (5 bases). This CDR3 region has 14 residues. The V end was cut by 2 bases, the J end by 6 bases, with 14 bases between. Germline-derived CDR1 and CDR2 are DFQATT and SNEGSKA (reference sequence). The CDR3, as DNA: TGCAGTGCTAGATTATCAAGCGGCGGCAATGAGCAGTTCTTC. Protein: CSARLSSGGNEQFF.

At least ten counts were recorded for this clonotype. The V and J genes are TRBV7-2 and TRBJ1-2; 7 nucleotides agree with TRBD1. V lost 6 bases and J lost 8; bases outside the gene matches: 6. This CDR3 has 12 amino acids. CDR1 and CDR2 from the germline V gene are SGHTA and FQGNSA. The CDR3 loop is CASRQTGPGYTF. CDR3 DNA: TGTGCCAGCAGACAGACAGGGCCGGGCTACACCTTC.

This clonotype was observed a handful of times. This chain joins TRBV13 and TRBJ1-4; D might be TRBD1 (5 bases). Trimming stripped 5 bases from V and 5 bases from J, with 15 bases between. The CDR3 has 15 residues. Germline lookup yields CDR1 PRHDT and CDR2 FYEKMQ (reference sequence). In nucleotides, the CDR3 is TGTGCCAGCAGCAAGAGACAGAACAGAAATGAAAAACTGTTTTTT. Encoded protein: CASSKRQNRNEKLFF.